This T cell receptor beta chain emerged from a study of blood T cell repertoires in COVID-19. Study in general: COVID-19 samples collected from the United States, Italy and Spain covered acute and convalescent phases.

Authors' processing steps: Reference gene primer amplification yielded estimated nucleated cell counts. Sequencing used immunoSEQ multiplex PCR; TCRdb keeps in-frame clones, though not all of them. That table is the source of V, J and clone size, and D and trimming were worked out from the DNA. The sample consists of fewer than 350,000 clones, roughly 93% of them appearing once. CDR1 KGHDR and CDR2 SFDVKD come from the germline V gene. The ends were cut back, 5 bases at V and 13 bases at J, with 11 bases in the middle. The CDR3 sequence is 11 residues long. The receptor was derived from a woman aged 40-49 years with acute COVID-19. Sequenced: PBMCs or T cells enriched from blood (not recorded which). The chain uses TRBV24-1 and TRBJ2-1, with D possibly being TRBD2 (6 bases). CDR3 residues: CATSVGEVQFF. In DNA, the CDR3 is TGTGCCACCAGTGTGGGGGAGGTTCAGTTCTTC.